This T cell receptor (beta chain) is from a study of cytomegalovirus exposure and HLA in healthy donors. About the study: Ancestry clustering placed around four fifths of 350 to 500 genotyped donors in the Caucasian-associated cluster.

Germline V gene sequence: CDR1 MNHEY, CDR2 SMNVEV (reference sequence). The V end was cut by 4 bases, the J end by 6 bases, with 16 bases between. The CDR3 length is 14 residues. Findings of the study overall: The authors later linked a missense DCLRE1C variant to TCR beta V- and J-gene trimming. A previous analysis found most TCR beta V segments productive roughly 87% or roughly 30% of the time.

A note on this clone: Its cognate antigen is unknown.

The PCR employed 60 Vbeta primers together with 13 Jbeta primers. Profiling relied on immunoSEQ multiplex PCR, and the TCRdb table lists in-frame clones only, not all of them. The sample yields 95,000 to 120,000 clones, approximately 83% seen once. Sequenced material: PBMCs. The gene calls are TRBV27 and TRBJ2-7; tentative D call: TRBD2 (6 bases). The receptor comes from a woman aged 18 to 35 in good health and CMV-seronegative. The CDR3 region has the DNA TGTGCCAGCAGTTCCCCGGCGAAAGCGGGCGAGCAGTACTTC. Protein sequence: CASSSPAKAGEQYF.